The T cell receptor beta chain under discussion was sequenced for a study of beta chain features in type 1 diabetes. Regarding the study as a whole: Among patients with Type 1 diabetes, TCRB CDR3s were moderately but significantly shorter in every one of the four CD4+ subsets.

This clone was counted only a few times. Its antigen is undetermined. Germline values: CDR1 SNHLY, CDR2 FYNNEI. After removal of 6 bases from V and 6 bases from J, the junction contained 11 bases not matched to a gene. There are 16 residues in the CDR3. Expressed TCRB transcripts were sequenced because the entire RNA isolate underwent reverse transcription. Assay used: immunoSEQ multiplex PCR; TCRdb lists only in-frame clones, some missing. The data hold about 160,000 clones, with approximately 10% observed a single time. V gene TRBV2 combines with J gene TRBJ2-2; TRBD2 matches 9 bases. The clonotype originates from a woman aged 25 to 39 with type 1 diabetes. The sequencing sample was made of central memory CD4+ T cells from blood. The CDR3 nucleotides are TGTGCCAGCAGGGAATCCCCTAGCGGGGATCCCGGGGAGCTGTTTTTT. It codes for CASRESPSGDPGELFF.